The 3 T cell receptor beta chains below all came from one sample that was sequenced in a study of regulatory dendritic cells for organ transplantation. Sorted subsets were CFSE-labeled and cultured 4 to 6 days with allogeneic dendritic cells. No cognate antigen is known for these TCRs. Using immunoSEQ multiplex PCR, the repertoire was profiled, and TCRdb retains in-frame clones only, with some absent. The sample has 12,000 or so clones; less than 80% are singletons. The sequenced sample consisted of naive CD8+ T cells from blood cultured with dendritic cells. Subset indicated: CD45RA+ naive T cells. The source of these receptors is a human donor in good health.

The CDR3, as DNA: TGCGCCAGCAGCCAAGATCTAGGACAGAGATATGGCTACACCTTC. Translated: CASSQDLGQRYGYTF. The chain recombines TRBV4-3 with TRBJ1-2, with D perhaps TRBD1 (6 bases). From germline, CDR1 is LGHNA and CDR2 YSLEER. This CDR3 spans 15 amino acids. V gave up 0 bases and J gave up 5 bases, with 13 bases separating them.

The DNA for the CDR3 is TGTGCCAGCAGCCAAGTTCCGGGACTAGTGATCTCCTACGAGCAGTACTTC. Residues: CASSQVPGLVISYEQYF. The chain uses TRBV4-2 and TRBJ2-7, with TRBD2 identical over 8 bases. The CDR3 spans 17 residues. Germline CDR1 and CDR2: LGHNA and YNFKEQ. V was clipped by 1 base and J by 0 bases; unmatched bases: 8.

The sample holds a few counts of this clone. The chain has TRBV27 and TRBJ1-6; 9 bases are shared with TRBD1. V lost 9 bases to trimming and J lost 5 bases; unmatched junction nucleotides: 5. The CDR3 spans 14 residues. Germline V gene sequence: CDR1 MNHEY, CDR2 SMNVEV (reference sequence). The CDR3 loop reads CASRTGADNSPLHF. DNA of the CDR3: TGTGCCAGTAGGACAGGGGCTGATAATTCACCCCTCCACTTT.